This T cell receptor beta chain originates from a study of blood T cells in healthy people across ages. Findings of the study overall: Conclusively comparing naive with antigen-experienced cells was impossible with unsorted PBMCs.

To note about this clonotype: Its antigen remains unidentified.

The CDR3 runs 15 residues. V gave up 5 bases and J gave up 5 bases; unmatched junction bases: 9. Germline V gene data show CDR1 as SEHNR and CDR2 as FQNEAQ (reference sequence). Primers used in a second PCR of about 6 to 11 cycles were a sample-barcoded 5' primer and a J-beta primer mix. A tag from a template-switch adaptor with 12 random nucleotides marked each cDNA molecule. TCRdb processed the 5' RACE reads anew with MiXCR; each CDR3 protein has one entry. The repertoire holds 1.5 million to 2 million distinct CDR3 sequences, with over 25% as singletons. The sample comprised blood. This TCR derives from a woman aged 25-40 years in good health. This rearrangement joins TRBV7-9 to TRBJ2-7; TRBD1 aligns across 10 bases. CDR3 residues: CASSPTGTGEDEQYF. CDR3 nucleotide sequence: TGTGCCAGCAGCCCCACCGGGACAGGGGAGGACGAGCAGTACTTC.